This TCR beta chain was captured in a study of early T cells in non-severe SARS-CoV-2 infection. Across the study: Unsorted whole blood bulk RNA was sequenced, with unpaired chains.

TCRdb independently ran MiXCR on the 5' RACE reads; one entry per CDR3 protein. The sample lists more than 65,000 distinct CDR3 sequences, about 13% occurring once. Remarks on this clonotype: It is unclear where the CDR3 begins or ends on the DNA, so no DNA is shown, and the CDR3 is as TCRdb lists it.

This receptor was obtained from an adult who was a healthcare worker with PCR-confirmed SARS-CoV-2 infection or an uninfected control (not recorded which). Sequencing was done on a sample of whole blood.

The CDR3 here is CASSFGPGTEAFF. This chain connects TRBV5-6 to TRBJ1-1; the table's D call, TRBD1, has no DNA check behind it. In germline, CDR1 is SGHDT, CDR2 YYEEEE. The CDR3 adds up to 13 amino acids, both ends counted.